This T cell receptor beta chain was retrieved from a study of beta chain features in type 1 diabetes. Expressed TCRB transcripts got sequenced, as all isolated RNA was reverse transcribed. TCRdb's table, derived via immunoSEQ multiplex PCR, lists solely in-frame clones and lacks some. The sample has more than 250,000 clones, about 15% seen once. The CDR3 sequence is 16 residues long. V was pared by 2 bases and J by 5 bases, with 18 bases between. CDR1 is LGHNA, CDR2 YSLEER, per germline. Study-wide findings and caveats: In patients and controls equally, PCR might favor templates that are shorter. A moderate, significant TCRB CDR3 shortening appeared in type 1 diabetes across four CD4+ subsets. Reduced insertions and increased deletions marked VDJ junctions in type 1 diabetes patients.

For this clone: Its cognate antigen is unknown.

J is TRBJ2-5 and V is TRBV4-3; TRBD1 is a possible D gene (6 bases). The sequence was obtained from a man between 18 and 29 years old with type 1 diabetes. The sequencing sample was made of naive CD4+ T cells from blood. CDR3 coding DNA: TGCGCCAGCAGCCAATATCCTGGGGGCCTCGGGGAGACCCAGTACTTC. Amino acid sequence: CASSQYPGGLGETQYF.